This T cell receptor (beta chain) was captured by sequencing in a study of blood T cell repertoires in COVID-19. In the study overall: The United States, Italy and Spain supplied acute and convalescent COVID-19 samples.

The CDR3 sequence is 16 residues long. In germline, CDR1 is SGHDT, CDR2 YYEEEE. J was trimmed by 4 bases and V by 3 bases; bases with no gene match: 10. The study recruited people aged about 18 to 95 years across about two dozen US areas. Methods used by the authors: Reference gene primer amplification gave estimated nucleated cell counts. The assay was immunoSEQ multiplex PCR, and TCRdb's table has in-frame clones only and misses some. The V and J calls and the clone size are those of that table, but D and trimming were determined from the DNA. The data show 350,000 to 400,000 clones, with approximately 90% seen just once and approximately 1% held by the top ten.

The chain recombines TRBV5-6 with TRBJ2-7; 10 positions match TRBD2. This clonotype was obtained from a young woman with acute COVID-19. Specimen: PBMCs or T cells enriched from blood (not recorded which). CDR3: CASSYPPTSGVYEQYF. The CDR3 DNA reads TGTGCCAGCAGCTACCCGCCCACTAGCGGGGTTTACGAGCAGTACTTC.